Shown below are 16 T cell receptor beta chains from a single sample sequenced in a study of T cell repertoires in cytomegalovirus infection. Antigens of these TCRs are unknown. TCRdb itself ran the reads through MiXCR, one entry per CDR3 protein. The profile covers a few hundred thousand distinct CDR3 sequences, with approximately 40% appearing a single time and more than 40% taken by the ten largest. This specimen was cultured PBMCs, taken from culture after CMV antigen stimulation. The receptors shown here come from a human donor in good health (CMV status not recorded). Some clones in this sample may be carry-over from other donors' samples.

This clonotype turned up a few times. This sequence joins TRBV6-2 or TRBV6-3 and TRBJ1-3; D is ambiguous. Trimming left V 10 bases short and J 10 bases short, with 14 bases between. Germline CDR1 and CDR2: MNHEY and SVGEGT. CDR3 size: 11 residues. CDR3 sequence reads: CATPPRRTIYF. The CDR3 DNA reads as TGTGCCACCCCCCCCAGGAGGACCATATATTTT.

This clonotype has ten or more counts. CDR3 loop: CASSLAIGGPGETQYF. The CDR3 nucleotides read TGTGCCAGCAGCTTAGCAATTGGAGGCCCGGGGGAGACCCAGTACTTC. The rearrangement joins TRBV7-8 to TRBJ2-5; a weak D match, TRBD2 (5 bases). CDR3 length: 16 amino acids. The germline V gene encodes CDR1 SGHVS and CDR2 FQNEAQ. Between the trimmed V and J ends, which lost 0 bases and 5 bases, there was a span of 16 bases.

In this sample, this clonotype turned up a few times. The J gene is TRBJ1-5, the V gene TRBV4-1, with D hard to call. V lost 0 bases, J lost 0 bases, and 9 bases lay in between. Germline CDR1 reads MGHRA; CDR2 reads YSYEKL. The CDR3 extends over 16 amino acids. The CDR3 nucleotides are TGCGCCAGCAGCCAAGATTACGGGTTTAGCAATCAGCCCCAGCATTTT. Translating it yields CASSQDYGFSNQPQHF.

This sequence joins TRBV12-3 or TRBV12-4 and TRBJ1-5; D is possibly TRBD1 (5 bases). Trimming removed 3 bases from V and 3 bases from J, with 12 bases in between. There are 15 residues in the CDR3. The CDR3 here is CASSFSWGNNQPQHF. DNA for the CDR3: TGTGCCAGCAGTTTCTCGTGGGGCAACAATCAGCCCCAGCATTTT.

This chain links TRBV7-6 with TRBJ2-1; 10 bases line up with TRBD1. The CDR3 is 16 amino acids. Per germline, CDR1 SGHVS and CDR2 FNYEAQ. The trim removed 2 bases at V and 5 bases at J, leaving 6 bases unmatched. For the CDR3, the DNA is TGTGCCAGCAGCTTAAGGGCCGGGACAGGGGACAATGAGCAGTTCTTC. Residues: CASSLRAGTGDNEQFF.

CDR3 coding DNA: TGTGCCAGCAGCCAAGACTACTTGGAGCAGTACTTC. The encoded protein is CASSQDYLEQYF. V and J are TRBV7-4 and TRBJ2-7, with D perhaps matching TRBD2 (5 bases). Trimming stripped 5 bases from V and 7 bases from J, with 12 bases between. CDR1 and CDR2 (germline): SGHVT, SQSDAQ. CDR3 size: 12 residues.

V gene TRBV4-3 combines with J gene TRBJ2-1; D is tentatively TRBD1 or TRBD2 (6 bases each). Germline CDR1 and CDR2: LGHNA and YSLEER. This CDR3 region has 15 residues. Deletions cut 8 bases from V and 3 bases from J, with 17 bases between. The DNA for the CDR3 is TGCGCCAGCCGGGGGCAGACAGCGGGCTACAATGAGCAGTTCTTC. This translates into CASRGQTAGYNEQFF.

The chain is built from TRBV10-2 and TRBJ2-3; 8 positions match TRBD2. The CDR3 covers 16 residues. The V segment lost 0 bases and the J segment 1 base; nucleotides outside the gene matches: 3. CDR1 and CDR2 from the germline V gene are WSHSY and SAAADI. In nucleotides, the CDR3 is TGCGCCAGCAGTGAGTCCCGGGAGGGGGGCACAGATACGCAGTATTTT. Translation: CASSESREGGTDTQYF.

This clonotype occurred a few times. The CDR3 loop is CASSLGVWNTGELFF. CDR3 bases: TGTGCCAGCAGCTTAGGGGTTTGGAACACCGGGGAGCTGTTTTTT. The V gene is TRBV7-2, the J gene TRBJ2-2; D remains ambiguous. The ends were cut back, 1 base at V and 1 base at J, with 7 bases in the middle. The CDR3 runs to 15 residues. From germline, CDR1 is SGHTA and CDR2 FQGNSA.

The J gene is TRBJ1-1, the V gene TRBV19; tentatively, D is TRBD1 (5 bases). V gave up 3 bases and J gave up 3 bases, with 8 bases separating them. There are 13 residues in the CDR3. Germline CDR1 is LNHDA and CDR2 is SQIVND (reference sequence). The CDR3 DNA follows: TGTGCCAGTAGTATCCCAGGGTACACTGAAGCTTTCTTT. Its translation is CASSIPGYTEAFF.

This clonotype was counted a few times. The chain employs TRBV11-2 and TRBJ2-1, with 9 bases identical to TRBD2. With V trimmed by 5 bases and J by 9 bases, 8 bases remained unmatched. Germline-derived CDR1 and CDR2 are SGHAT and FQNNGV. The CDR3 is 14 residues long. The CDR3 DNA sequence: TGTGCCAGCAGCCCGCTAGCGGGGTACGCTGAGCAGTTCTTC. Its translation: CASSPLAGYAEQFF.

This sequence joins TRBV12-3 or TRBV12-4 and TRBJ2-3; D not certain. This CDR3 is built from 12 residues. The V and J ends lost 3 bases and 5 bases respectively, with 6 bases between them. CDR3 loop: CASSFQEDTQYF. The CDR3 DNA reads as TGTGCCAGCAGTTTCCAAGAAGATACGCAGTATTTT.

This clonotype was recorded a few times. The chain uses TRBV6-1 and TRBJ2-7; D may correspond to TRBD1 or TRBD2 (6 bases each). The CDR3 contains 13 residues. Germline loops: CDR1 MNHNS, CDR2 SASEGT. The V gene lost 8 bases and the J gene lost 4 bases, with 15 bases spanning the gap. The CDR3 DNA reads TGTGCCAGCGGTGTCCAAGGGGGGTACGAGCAGTACTTC. Residues: CASGVQGGYEQYF.

This sequence joins TRBV7-9 and TRBJ1-1; the D gene is possibly TRBD1 (6 bases). The germline V gene has CDR1 SEHNR and CDR2 FQNEAQ (reference sequence). The CDR3 loop spans 17 amino acids. V lost 5 bases and J lost 1, with 20 bases in between. In DNA form, the CDR3 reads TGTGCCAGCAGCCCCAAGGGGGGGCCTTACCAGAACACTGAAGCTTTCTTT. It yields the protein CASSPKGGPYQNTEAFF.

This clonotype showed up just a few times. V usage is TRBV12-3 or TRBV12-4 and J usage is TRBJ2-3, with TRBD1 as a possible D gene (6 bases). Trimming cost V 6 bases and J 4 bases, with 11 bases left between them. The CDR3 has 13 amino acids. The CDR3 region is CASSQGQPDTQYF. CDR3 sequence (DNA): TGTGCCAGCAGCCAAGGACAGCCAGATACGCAGTATTTT.

The CDR3 region has the DNA TGTGCCAGCAGCTCGACAGGGGGGGCTTTCTTT. It is translated as CASSSTGGAFF. The chain recombines TRBV7-4 with TRBJ1-1; TRBD1 aligns across 9 bases. The junction had 2 bases not matched to a gene; V was cut back by 4 bases and J by 11 bases. This CDR3 has 11 residues. Germline V gene lookup returns CDR1 SGHVT and CDR2 SQSDAQ.